This T cell receptor (beta chain) was recovered during a study of cytomegalovirus exposure and HLA in healthy donors. Concerning this clone: Its cognate antigen is unknown.

Study observations and caveats: TCR association rates varied by HLA locus in a later analysis, with DRB1 highest and HLA-C lowest. Several of the most significant clusters appeared, in a later analysis, to be linked to common viral pathogens.

The PCR ran on 60 Vbeta and 13 Jbeta primers. Only in-frame clones appear in the TCRdb table, and some are missing; sequencing was by immunoSEQ multiplex PCR. The table has about 190,000 clones, 9.5% to 15% seen once. The CDR3 has 16 amino acids. Germline assignment: CDR1 SGHDT and CDR2 YYEEEE. With 6 bases removed from V and 2 bases from J, the gap between germline ends came to 20 bases. This sequence joins TRBV5-6 and TRBJ1-1; D perhaps matches TRBD1 (5 bases). Sequencing was carried out using PBMCs. The receptor was derived from a man aged 45-60 years in good health and CMV-seropositive. CDR3 nucleotides: TGTGCCAGCAACCTCCTGACAGAATTGTTAAACACTGAAGCTTTCTTT. Its protein product is CASNLLTELLNTEAFF.